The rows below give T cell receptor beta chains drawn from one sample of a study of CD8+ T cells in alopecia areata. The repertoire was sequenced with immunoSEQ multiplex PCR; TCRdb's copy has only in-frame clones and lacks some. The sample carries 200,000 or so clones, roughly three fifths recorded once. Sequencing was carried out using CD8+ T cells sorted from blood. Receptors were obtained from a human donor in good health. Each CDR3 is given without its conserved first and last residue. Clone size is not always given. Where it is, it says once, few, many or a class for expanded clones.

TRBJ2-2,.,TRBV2,ASADGPNTGELF
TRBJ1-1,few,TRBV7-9,ASRGAERQGGNTEAF
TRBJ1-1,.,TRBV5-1,ASSSGDLAF
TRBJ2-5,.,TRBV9,ASSLSGGAGETQY
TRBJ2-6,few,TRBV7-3,ASSESGANVLT
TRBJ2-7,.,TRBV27,ASSSPGQTGAYEQY
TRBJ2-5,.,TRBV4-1,ASSQVAHPGATQY
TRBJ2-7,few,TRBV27,ASSRPGAYEQY
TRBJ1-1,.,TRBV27,ASSLPGQEAF
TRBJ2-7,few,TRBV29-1,SVGASEQGYEQY
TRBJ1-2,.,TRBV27,ASSLSMRGGGYT
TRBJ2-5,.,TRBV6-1,ASSEVDFRPETQY
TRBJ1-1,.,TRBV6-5,ASSNPYTEAF
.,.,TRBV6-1,ASSAAFEGIEQY
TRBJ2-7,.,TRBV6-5,ASSYSTGGLYEQY
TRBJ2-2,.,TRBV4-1,ASSLAGANTGELF
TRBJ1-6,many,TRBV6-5,ASSYRVSSNSPLH
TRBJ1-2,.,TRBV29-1,SVDRGRSNYGYT
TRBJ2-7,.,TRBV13,ASSERLGDEQY
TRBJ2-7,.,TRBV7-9,ASSFRGDEQY
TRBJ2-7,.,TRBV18,ASSPTGPGEQY
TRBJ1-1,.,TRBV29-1,SAEGMNTEAF
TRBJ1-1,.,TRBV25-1,ASSESPGGGTEAF
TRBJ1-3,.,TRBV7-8,ASSLVATWVRGNTIY
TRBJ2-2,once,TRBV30,ARREGNTGELF
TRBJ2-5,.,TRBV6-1,ASGDPGVETQY
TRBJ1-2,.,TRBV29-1,SVEHRGDYGYT
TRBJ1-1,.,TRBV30,AWSVVGTEAF
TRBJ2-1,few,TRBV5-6,ASSWDSPYNEQF
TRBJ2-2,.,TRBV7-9,ASSPGVGAGELF
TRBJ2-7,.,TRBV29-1,SVVARSGYEQY
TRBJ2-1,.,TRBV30,AFVERGWYNEQF
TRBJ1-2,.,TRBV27,ASSFSTADYGYT
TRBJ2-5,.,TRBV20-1,SASGGETQY
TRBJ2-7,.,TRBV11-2,ASSLDGGFGD
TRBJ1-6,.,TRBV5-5,ASSPGQGGLLNSPLH
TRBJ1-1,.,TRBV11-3,ASSFGGSEAF
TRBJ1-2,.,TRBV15,ATSRDDTGGDYGYT
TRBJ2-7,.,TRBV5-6,ASSWDSSYEQY